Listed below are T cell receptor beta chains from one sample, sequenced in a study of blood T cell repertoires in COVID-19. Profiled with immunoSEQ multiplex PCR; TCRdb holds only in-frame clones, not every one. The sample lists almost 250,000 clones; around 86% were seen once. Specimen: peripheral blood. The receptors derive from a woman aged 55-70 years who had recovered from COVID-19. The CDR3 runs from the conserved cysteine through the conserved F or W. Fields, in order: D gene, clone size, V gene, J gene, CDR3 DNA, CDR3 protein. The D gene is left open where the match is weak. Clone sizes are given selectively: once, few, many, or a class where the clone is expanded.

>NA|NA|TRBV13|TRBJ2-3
TGTGCCAGCAGCTTAGGTGGCGGGGGCACAGATACGCAGTATTTT
CASSLGGGGTDTQYF
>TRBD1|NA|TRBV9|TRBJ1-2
TGTGCCAGCAGCGCTGGACAGGGGAACTATGGCTACACCTTC
CASSAGQGNYGYTF
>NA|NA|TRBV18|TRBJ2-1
TGTGCCAGCTCACCCCCCCAAGGGGCGTATGAGCAGTTCTTC
CASSPPQGAYEQFF
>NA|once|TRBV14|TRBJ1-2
TGTGCCAGCACCTTTGGGAGGGGGTTCCATGGCTACACCTTC
CASTFGRGFHGYTF
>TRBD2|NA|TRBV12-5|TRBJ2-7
TGTGCTAGTGGTTTGGCCCGGGGGAGGGAATCCTCCTACGAGCAGTACTTC
CASGLARGRESSYEQYF
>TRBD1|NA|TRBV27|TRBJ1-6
TGTGCCAGCAGTTTAATCGGACAGGGTTATTCACCCCTCCACTTT
CASSLIGQGYSPLHF
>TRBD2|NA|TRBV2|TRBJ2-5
TGTGCCAGCAACTGGAGTCCGGGAGCGGGGGGACAAGAGACCCAGTACTTC
CASNWSPGAGGQETQYF
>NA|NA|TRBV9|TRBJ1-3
TGTGCCAGCAGCGTAGGGCTCTCTGGAAACACCATATATTTT
CASSVGLSGNTIYF
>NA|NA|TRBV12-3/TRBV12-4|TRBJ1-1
TGTGCCAGCAGCCTCGGCGGGAACACTGAAGCTTTCTTT
CASSLGGNTEAFF
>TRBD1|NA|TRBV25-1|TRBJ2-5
TGTGCCAGCAGTGAACGGCAGGGGGCGGGCGAGACCCAGTACTTC
CASSERQGAGETQYF
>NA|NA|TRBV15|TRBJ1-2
TGTGCCACCAGCACATACCTAGACAGCTCCTATGGCTACACCTTC
CATSTYLDSSYGYTF
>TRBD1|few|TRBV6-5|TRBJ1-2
TGTGCCAGCAGTACCCCGGGACAGGGGAATTATGGCTACACCTTC
CASSTPGQGNYGYTF
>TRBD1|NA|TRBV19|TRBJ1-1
TGTGCCAGTAGCATTTGGGGACAGCCGAACACTGAAGCTTTCTTT
CASSIWGQPNTEAFF
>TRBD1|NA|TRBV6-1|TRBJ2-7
TGTGCCAGCAGTGAGACAGGGGGAAACCTATTCGAGCAGTACTTC
CASSETGGNLFEQYF
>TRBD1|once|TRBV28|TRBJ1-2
TGTGCCAGCAGTTTGGGGACAGCCAACTATGGCTACACCTTC
CASSLGTANYGYTF
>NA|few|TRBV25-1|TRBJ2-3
TGTGCCAGCACTGATTTCACTGTAGGCACAGATACGCAGTATTTT
CASTDFTVGTDTQYF
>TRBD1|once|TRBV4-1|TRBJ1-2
TGCGCCAGCAGCCAAGATGGGACAGGGACGATCTATGGCTACACCTTC
CASSQDGTGTIYGYTF
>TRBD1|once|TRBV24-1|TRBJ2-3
TGTGCCACCAGTGATTTAGGACAGGGGCGCTCAGATACGCAGTATTTT
CATSDLGQGRSDTQYF
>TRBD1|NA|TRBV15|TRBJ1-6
TGTGCCACCAGCAGACTACAGGGGGTAGGCAATTCACCCCTCCACTTT
CATSRLQGVGNSPLHF
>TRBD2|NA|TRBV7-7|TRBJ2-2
TGTGCTAGCAGCTTGGGAGGGCCAGGGTGGACCGGGGAGCTGTTTTTT
CASSLGGPGWTGELFF
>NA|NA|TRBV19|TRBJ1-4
TGTGCCAGTAGTACTCGACAGGCTCATAATGAAAAACTGTTTTTT
CASSTRQAHNEKLFF
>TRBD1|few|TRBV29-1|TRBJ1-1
TGCAGCGGACGAACCGGGACAGTGAACACTGAAGCTTTCTTT
CSGRTGTVNTEAFF
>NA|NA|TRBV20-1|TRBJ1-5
TGCAGTGCTAGTTCAGGGAGGAATCAGCCCCAGCATTTT
CSASSGRNQPQHF
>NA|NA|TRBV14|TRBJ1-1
TGTGCCAGCAGCCAAGATCTACAGTCTGAAGCTTTCTTT
CASSQDLQSEAFF
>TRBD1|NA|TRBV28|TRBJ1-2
TGTGCCAGCAGATTACCCCCAGGGGACAGGAAAGCCTATGGCTACACCTTC
CASRLPPGDRKAYGYTF
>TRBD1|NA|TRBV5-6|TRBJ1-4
TGTGCCAGCAGCTTAAGACAGGGTTCTAATGAAAAACTGTTTTTT
CASSLRQGSNEKLFF
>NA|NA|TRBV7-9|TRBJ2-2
TGTGCCAGCGGGAGGCCCACCGGGGAGCTGTTTTTT
CASGRPTGELFF
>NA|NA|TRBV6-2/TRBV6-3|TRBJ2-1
TGTGCCAGCAGCATAACAGGGTCCTACAATGAGCAGTTCTTC
CASSITGSYNEQFF
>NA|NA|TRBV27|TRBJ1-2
TGTGCCAGCAGTTTTGGAGCGAGTAACTATGGCTACACCTTC
CASSFGASNYGYTF
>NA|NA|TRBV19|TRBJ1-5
TGTGCCAGTAGTCCGTACCAGGAGGCTCAGCATTTT
CASSPYQEAQHF
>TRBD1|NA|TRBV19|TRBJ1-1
TGTGCCAGTAGTCCGGACAGGGGGCTATTGGGCACTGAAGCTTTCTTT
CASSPDRGLLGTEAFF
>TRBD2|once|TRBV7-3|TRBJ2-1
TGTGCCAGCAGCAAGTTTAGCGGGGGGGATGAGCAGTTCTTC
CASSKFSGGDEQFF
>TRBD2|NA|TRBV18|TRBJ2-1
TGTGCCAGCTCCCTTCTAGCGGGGGAATACAATGAGCAGTTCTTC
CASSLLAGEYNEQFF
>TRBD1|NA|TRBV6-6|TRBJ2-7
TGTGCCAGCAGTTACCCGGGACAGGGAAACGAGCAGTACTTC
CASSYPGQGNEQYF
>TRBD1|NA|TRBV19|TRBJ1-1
TGTGCCAGTAGGGAGGGACAGGGCGTATTGAACACTGAAGCTTTCTTT
CASREGQGVLNTEAFF
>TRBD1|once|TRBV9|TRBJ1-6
TGTGCCAGCAGCGCCGGGACAGGGAATAATTCACCCCTCCACTTT
CASSAGTGNNSPLHF
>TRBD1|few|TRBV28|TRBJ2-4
TGTGCCAGCAGTTTATGGGGGCTGACAGGGGGCAAAAACATTCAGTACTTC
CASSLWGLTGGKNIQYF
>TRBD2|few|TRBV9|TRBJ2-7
TGTGCCAGCAGCGTAACTAGCGGGGGGGCCTGGGGCTACGAGCAGTACTTC
CASSVTSGGAWGYEQYF
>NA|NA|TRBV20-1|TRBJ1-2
TGCAGTGCTAGGTCCGACTATGGCTACACCTTC
CSARSDYGYTF
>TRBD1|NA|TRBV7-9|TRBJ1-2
TGTGCCAGCAGCTCCCCGGACAGGGGTTGGGGCTACACCTTC
CASSSPDRGWGYTF
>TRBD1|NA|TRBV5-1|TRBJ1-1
TGCGCCAGCAGGGGACAGCCGAACACTGAAGCTTTCTTT
CASRGQPNTEAFF
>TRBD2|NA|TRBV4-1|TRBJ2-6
TGCGCCAGCAGCCTCACACTAGCGGGTCCCTCTGGGGCCAACGTCCTGACTTTC
CASSLTLAGPSGANVLTF
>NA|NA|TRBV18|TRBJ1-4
TGTGCCAGCTCACCACTGGCAATCTCAACTAATGAAAAACTGTTTTTT
CASSPLAISTNEKLFF
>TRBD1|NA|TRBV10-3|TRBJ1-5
TGTGCCATCAGTGAGTCGACTCACAGGGGTAATCAGCCCCAGCATTTT
CAISESTHRGNQPQHF
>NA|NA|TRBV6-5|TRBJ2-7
TGTGCCAGCAGTTGGCGACAGACCCAAATCTCCTACGAGCAGTACTTC
CASSWRQTQISYEQYF
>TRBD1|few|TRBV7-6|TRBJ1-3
TGTGCCAGCAGACGAGTAGCGGGGTCCGGGACAGGGGGTCCCACCGCCGGAAACACCATATATTTT
CASRRVAGSGTGGPTAGNTIYF
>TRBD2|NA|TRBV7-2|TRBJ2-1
TGTGCCAGCAGCTTAGAAGCGGGGGAGTACAATGAGCAGTTCTTC
CASSLEAGEYNEQFF